This entry describes one TCR beta chain. Its antigen has not been determined. One base away there is no much larger clone; base qualities are not given. At the junction V is shortened by 5 bases and J by 0 bases; bases outside the gene matches: 5. The CDR3 holds 15 amino acids from the cysteine to the phenylalanine. Just the 45-base CDR3 DNA is kept, in frame starting at base 1. CDR1 SGHVS and CDR2 FNYEAQ are derived from the germline V gene. The data were taken from a study of PD-L1 blockade in urothelial cancer (dated by TCRdb to about 2017). Turning to the overall study: Every patient began therapy at some point between 2014 and 2015 and was given atezolizumab 1,200 mg intravenously every 3 weeks. About 90% of the roughly 29 patients were identified as males with urothelial cancer of bladder origin, and a prior smoking history was reported by 18 of 29 patients. An ECOG performance status of 0 or 1 was recorded for the patients, and 0 to 3 prior chemotherapy regimens had been received by the patients. Blood samples were analyzed at 3 weeks after treatment start (second dose) and at 6 weeks after treatment start. Blood samples gave median yields of about 150,000 T cells and some 84,000 unique TCRs, along with a median clonality of 0.080. The study, an exploratory multi-omic analysis, examined somatic, immune and clinical correlates of response to PD-L1 blockade with atezolizumab in urothelial cancer. Pretreatment tumor samples, along with matched peripheral blood serially collected before and after atezolizumab treatment, were subjected to TCR sequencing. Durable clinical benefit meant progression-free survival longer than 6 months, and TCR features were also tested against progression-free and overall survival. In the same patients, whole exome sequencing and RNA sequencing of pretreatment tumors were performed in addition to TCR sequencing. Eight to ten patients achieved durable clinical benefit and 15 to 20 did not. Pretreatment blood TCR-seq was available for around 29 patients, at least one posttreatment blood collection was obtained for around 25 patients, and tumor TCR-seq was available for around 25 patients. Overall study results and their limits: Because of the small sample size (n ≈ 27) and the many exploratory analyses performed, the results are intended to be regarded as hypothesis-generating. A pretreatment peripheral blood TCR clonality below the median was linked to improved progression-free and overall survival. Patients with durable benefit showed greater expansion of tumor-associated TCR clones in peripheral blood 3 weeks after starting treatment (n of about 20, p = 0.022).

To estimate absolute template abundance from read counts, synthetic TCR analog templates were spiked into each PCR. TCRbeta CDR3 regions were amplified from genomic DNA with bias-controlled V and J gene primers using the immunoSEQ assay. Sequencing of rearranged TCRbeta segments was done at approximately 20X coverage. The paper's data handling went like this. Clustering was used to correct sequencing errors, and CDR3s were annotated against IMGT to assign V, D and J genes. Out-of-frame and stop-codon sequences were excluded, and only productive TCRbeta rearrangements were used in downstream analyses. Clonality was calculated as one minus the Shannon entropy normalized by the log of the number of unique productive sequences. Fisher's exact test with Benjamini-Hochberg correction, at a threshold of adjusted p below 0.01, was used to find clones that differed between time points or between blood and tumor. TCRdb retrieved this table from immuneACCESS and kept in-frame rearrangements only. Not all clones are present; in checked studies, unresolved V genes account for under half, and no reason is known for the remainder. The V and J calls and the clone size are those of that table, but D and trimming were determined from the DNA. The sample records some 45,000 clones, around 88% of which are singletons. The top ten hold 3.5% to 5% of the sample.

The cohort comprised more than 25 patients with locally advanced or metastatic urothelial carcinoma treated at Memorial Sloan Kettering on a trial protocol. Peripheral blood mononuclear cells were collected from each patient pretreatment and during treatment, giving between 1 and 8 total time points per patient. The Qiagen DNeasy Blood extraction kit was used to purify genomic DNA from total PBMCs and tumor samples. PBMCs were collected pretreatment and during treatment and were isolated and stored as previously described. This chain is built from TRBV7-6 and TRBJ2-3, with 7 central nucleotides matching TRBD1. The sequence was obtained from a man older than 75 with urothelial cancer. The sample here was PBMCs, taken around atezolizumab (anti-PD-L1) treatment. This receptor carries the CDR3 CASSVRDRSTDTQYF. The DNA sequence is as follows: TGTGCCAGCAGCGTCCGGGACAGAAGCACAGATACGCAGTATTTT.